The T cell receptor (beta chain) under discussion was sequenced for a study of cytomegalovirus exposure and HLA in healthy donors. Whole-study findings and limits: Some TCR beta chains (around 180 of them) were listed as cytomegalovirus-associated. Later analysis suggested most CMV-associated TCR beta chains were HLA-restricted. Later analysis suggested links between common viral pathogens and several top significant clusters. For cytomegalovirus status, the classifier reportedly gave diagnoses with high specificity and sensitivity.

The CDR3 covers 15 residues. The V and J ends lost 5 bases and 5 bases respectively, with 18 bases between them. CDR1 and CDR2 from the germline V gene are SEHNR and FQNEAQ (reference sequence). Comment on this clone: No antigen is known for it.

Researchers ran the PCR with 60 Vbeta and 13 Jbeta primers. Only in-frame clones appear in the TCRdb table, and some are missing; sequencing was by immunoSEQ multiplex PCR. This sample yields 250,000 to 350,000 clones, of which approximately 90% are seen a single time; roughly 4% belongs to the top ten. Sequenced material: PBMCs. This receptor was taken from a man between 35 and 55 years old in good health and CMV-seropositive. The chain is built from TRBV7-9 and TRBJ1-1; D is uncertain. CDR3 amino acids: CASSPPTGVGTEAFF. CDR3 in DNA: TGTGCCAGCAGCCCGCCTACGGGAGTGGGGACTGAAGCTTTCTTT.